The 14 T cell receptor beta chains reported below all come from one sample, sequenced in a study of OX40 agonist ivuxolimab in advanced cancers. Libraries were made using the immunoSEQ multiplex PCR assay. Held by TCRdb, this immuneACCESS table contains in-frame sequences only and omits some clones. Under half of the omission traces to an unresolved V gene where checked; the cause of the rest is unknown. For this sample the table gives about 69,000 clones, of which nearly 90% were detected only once. The ten largest clones capture 10% of the sample. The material sequenced was CD4+ or CD8+ T cells sorted from blood, taken in a trial of the OX40 agonist ivuxolimab. These TCRs come from an adult with an advanced solid tumor such as melanoma, head and neck, liver or kidney cancer.

This chain links TRBV7-2 with TRBJ2-7; 11 bases agree with TRBD2. The CDR3 is 14 amino acids. Germline CDR1 and CDR2: SGHTA and FQGNSA. Trimming at V came to 1 base and at J to 7 bases, leaving 3 bases not matched to a gene. CDR3 protein: CASSLVLAGGEQYF. The CDR3 DNA is TGTGCCAGCAGCTTAGTGCTAGCGGGAGGAGAGCAGTACTTC.

The chain employs TRBV7-9 and TRBJ2-1; 7 bases map to TRBD2. The CDR3 length is 16 residues. Per germline, CDR1 SEHNR and CDR2 FQNEAQ (reference sequence). With V trimmed by 2 bases and J by 3 bases, 7 bases remained unmatched. The DNA of the CDR3 is TGTGCCAGCAGCTTAACGGCCGGACTAGTCTACAATGAGCAGTTCTTC. It specifies CASSLTAGLVYNEQFF.

The table lists this clone with a count of one. The chain combines TRBV27 with TRBJ2-7; TRBD1 might be the D (5 bases). This CDR3 is built from 14 residues. Trimming took 3 bases from V and 7 from J, leaving 16 bases between them. CDR1 is MNHEY, CDR2 SMNVEV, per germline (reference sequence). The CDR3: CASSFGRAIGEQYF. CDR3 bases: TGTGCCAGCAGTTTCGGCAGGGCGATTGGTGAGCAGTACTTC.

This clone appeared a single time. The chain combines TRBV9 with TRBJ2-1; 11 bases fit TRBD2. Germline V CDR1 and CDR2: SGDLS, YYNGEE. The CDR3 is 15 amino acids. The trim removed 4 bases at V and 4 bases at J, leaving 4 bases unmatched. CDR3 DNA: TGTGCCAGCAGCCCCCGACTAGCGGGGTACAATGAGCAGTTCTTC. Translation gives CASSPRLAGYNEQFF.

This rearrangement joins TRBV28 to TRBJ1-5; no definite D call. Germline V lookup: CDR1 MDHEN, CDR2 SYDVKM. V lost 6 bases to trimming and J lost 3 bases, with 6 bases between them. The CDR3 consists of 12 residues. CDR3 DNA sequence: TGTGCCAGCAGGGTTCTCAATCAGCCCCAGCATTTT. Residues: CASRVLNQPQHF.

V and J are TRBV7-2 and TRBJ2-7; 8 nucleotides align to TRBD2. V lost 8 bases to trimming and J lost 5 bases; unmatched junction nucleotides: 8. Germline values: CDR1 SGHTA, CDR2 FQGNSA. CDR3 length: 13 amino acids. Here the CDR3 reads CASGISGIHEQYF. In DNA form, the CDR3 reads TGTGCCAGCGGGATTAGCGGGATCCACGAGCAGTACTTC.

The rearrangement uses TRBV5-6 and TRBJ2-3; 8 nucleotides line up with TRBD2. Germline-derived CDR1 and CDR2 are SGHDT and YYEEEE. Trimming at V came to 2 bases and at J to 7 bases, leaving 9 bases not matched to a gene. The CDR3 extends over 15 amino acids. CDR3 nucleotides: TGTGCCAGCAGCTTTGTCCTAGCGGGCGTACATACGCAGTATTTT. This translates into CASSFVLAGVHTQYF.

CDR3 nucleotides: TGTGCCAGCAGTGGGAACCGGGGGACTGAAGCTTTCTTT. Residues: CASSGNRGTEAFF. This chain connects TRBV28 to TRBJ1-1; D possibly corresponds to TRBD1 (5 bases). V was trimmed by 5 bases and J by 5 bases, leaving 12 bases between them. Per the germline V gene, CDR1 is MDHEN and CDR2 is SYDVKM. The CDR3 is 13 residues long.

This chain connects TRBV15 to TRBJ2-7, with 9 bases matching TRBD1. The CDR3 has 15 residues. Losses at the gene ends were 3 bases for V and 4 bases for J; bases not matched to a gene: 7. Germline V gene lookup returns CDR1 LNHNV and CDR2 YYDKDF (reference sequence). This chain's CDR3 is CATSSAPGQGYEQYF. CDR3 nucleotide sequence: TGTGCCACCAGCAGTGCCCCGGGACAGGGTTACGAGCAGTACTTC.

This sequence joins TRBV5-5 and TRBJ1-5; D uncertain. Trimming left V 2 bases short and J 4 bases short, with 4 bases between. Germline-derived CDR1 and CDR2 are SGHKS and YYEKEE (reference sequence). The CDR3 is 12 amino acids. This CDR3 is CASSLPNQPQHF. CDR3 DNA sequence: TGTGCCAGCAGCTTACCAAATCAGCCCCAGCATTTT.

The chain uses TRBV4-1 and TRBJ2-5; D unresolved. V lost 0 bases and J 7 bases, leaving 6 bases between the germline ends. Germline V gene lookup returns CDR1 MGHRA and CDR2 YSYEKL. The CDR3 is 12 residues long. As DNA, the CDR3 is TGCGCCAGCAGCCAAGACGTGGGGACCCAGTACTTC. This gives the protein CASSQDVGTQYF.

The CDR3 region is CASSRTSANTGELFF. In DNA form, the CDR3 reads TGTGCCAGCAGTCGGACTAGTGCGAACACCGGGGAGCTGTTTTTT. The genes are TRBV27 and TRBJ2-2; 7 nucleotides match TRBD2. This CDR3 is built from 15 residues. The junction had 3 bases not matched to a gene; V was cut back by 5 bases and J by 0 bases. Germline lookup yields CDR1 MNHEY and CDR2 SMNVEV (reference sequence).

This rearrangement joins TRBV11-2 to TRBJ2-2; maybe TRBD2 (6 bases). The germline V gene has CDR1 SGHAT and CDR2 FQNNGV. CDR3 size: 15 residues. V lost 7 bases to trimming and J lost 4 bases, with 16 bases between them. The CDR3: CASNIGGPGTGELFF. The CDR3 DNA reads TGTGCCAGCAACATAGGAGGGCCAGGCACCGGGGAGCTGTTTTTT.

The genes are TRBV28 and TRBJ2-4; 7 positions agree with TRBD2. The germline V gene has CDR1 MDHEN and CDR2 SYDVKM. CDR3 length: 16 residues. The ends lost 4 bases at V and 0 bases at J; junction bases unmatched: 6. CDR3 region: CASSSVTSRAKNIQYF. In nucleotides, the CDR3 is TGTGCCAGCAGTTCCGTGACTAGCCGAGCCAAAAACATTCAGTACTTC.